Presented here are 5 T cell receptor beta chains from one specimen sequenced in a study of Siglec-9 on CD8 T cells in melanoma. The protocol was immunoSEQ multiplex PCR, while the TCRdb copy is restricted to in-frame clones and leaves out a portion. The data contain over 30,000 clones, roughly 80% of them singletons. Specimen: Siglec-9- CD8+ T cells sorted from blood. The receptors were sampled from a human donor in good health.

V gene TRBV6-1 combines with J gene TRBJ1-5; D gene uncertain. The CDR3 is 14 residues long. V was shortened by 1 base and J by 9 bases, with 13 bases between the two germline ends. Germline lookup yields CDR1 MNHNS and CDR2 SASEGT. CDR3 sequence: CASSEGGDPRPQHF. DNA of the CDR3: TGTGCCAGCAGTGAAGGTGGCGACCCTCGGCCCCAGCATTTT.

V and J are TRBV5-7 and TRBJ2-7; D perhaps matches TRBD1 (6 bases). TRBV5-7 qualifies as an ORF whose function is uncertain. Trimming removed 0 bases from V and 1 base from J, with 14 bases in between. The CDR3 loop spans 16 amino acids. The CDR3 here is CASSLGGQRGSYEQYF. DNA of the CDR3: TGTGCCAGCAGCTTGGGGGGACAACGCGGGTCCTACGAGCAGTACTTC.

The CDR3: CASSLEGPGAWTEAFF. The CDR3 DNA follows: TGTGCCAGCAGTTTAGAAGGGCCCGGAGCTTGGACTGAAGCTTTCTTT. The chain has TRBV27 and TRBJ1-1; unclear D gene. The CDR3 has 16 residues. Trimming removed 2 bases from V and 5 bases from J, with 18 bases in between. Germline V gives CDR1 MNHEY, CDR2 SMNVEV (reference sequence).

The rearrangement joins TRBV12-5 to TRBJ2-3; 10 positions match TRBD1. V lost 2 bases, J lost 1 base, and 3 bases stayed unmatched. In germline, CDR1 is LGHNT, CDR2 FRNRAP. This CDR3 is 16 amino acids long. The CDR3 sequence: CASGLMGTGGTDTQYF. The CDR3 DNA follows: TGTGCTAGTGGTTTGATGGGGACAGGGGGCACAGATACGCAGTATTTT.

V and J are TRBV7-6 and TRBJ2-1, with unresolved D. This CDR3 is 15 amino acids long. Per the germline V gene, CDR1 is SGHVS and CDR2 is FNYEAQ. The V end lost 5 bases, the J end lost 0 bases, and 11 bases lay between the germline ends. CDR3 nucleotides: TGTGCCAGCAGCGCGGAACCCAGCTCCTACAATGAGCAGTTCTTC. Residues: CASSAEPSSYNEQFF.